The 13 T cell receptor beta chains in this list originate from one sample, sequenced in a study of T cell repertoires in cytomegalovirus infection. TCRdb ran MiXCR on the reads and lists one entry per CDR3 protein. In the table there are approximately 250,000 distinct CDR3 sequences, approximately 13% of which are singletons. Sequences were obtained from PBMCs. The source is a human donor in good health (CMV status not recorded). Some clones in this sample may be carry-over from other donors' samples.

The chain joins TRBV29-1 to TRBJ2-2, with 10 bases fitting TRBD1. The CDR3 contains 13 residues. The germline V gene has CDR1 SQVTM and CDR2 ANQGSEA. V shed 5 bases and J 10 bases; nucleotides not matched to a gene: 7. CDR3 in amino acids: CSVSLTGGEELFF. The CDR3 coding sequence is TGCAGCGTTTCCCTGACAGGGGGCGAGGAGCTGTTTTTT.

The sample holds a few counts of this clonotype. The chain joins TRBV14 to TRBJ2-2, with TRBD1 as a possible D gene (6 bases). The CDR3 consists of 14 residues. The V end was cut by 4 bases, the J end by 3 bases, with 9 bases between. The germline V gene encodes CDR1 SGHDN and CDR2 FVKESK. As DNA, the CDR3 is TGTGCCAGCAGCCTCAGGGGTCACACCGGGGAGCTGTTTTTT. This sequence encodes CASSLRGHTGELFF.

This clonotype was counted many times. This chain links TRBV11-3 with TRBJ2-1; 9 bases are a match to TRBD1. This CDR3 is 15 amino acids long. Trimming took 3 bases from V and 4 from J; bases not matched to a gene: 4. Germline assignment: CDR1 SGHNT and CDR2 YENEEA. This CDR3 is CASSFGTGIYNEQFF. In DNA, the CDR3 is TGTGCCAGCAGCTTCGGGACAGGGATTTACAATGAGCAGTTCTTC.

This clonotype was recorded many times. The rearrangement uses TRBV19 and TRBJ2-1; 9 bases are a match to TRBD1. Germline values: CDR1 LNHDA, CDR2 SQIVND (reference sequence). The CDR3 has 14 residues. Trimming at V came to 3 bases and at J to 6 bases, leaving 3 bases not matched to a gene. CDR3: CASSIMGQGNEQFF. The CDR3 region has the DNA TGTGCCAGTAGTATTATGGGACAGGGCAATGAGCAGTTCTTC.

This clonotype has at least ten counts. The chain employs TRBV6-1 and TRBJ1-2; D is unclear. CDR3 length equals 13 residues. The germline V gene encodes CDR1 MNHNS and CDR2 SASEGT. The V gene lost 5 bases and the J gene lost 5 bases, with 12 bases spanning the gap. The CDR3 nucleotides are TGTGCCAGCAGTACCCTTGGACGGTATGGCTACACCTTC. Encoded protein: CASSTLGRYGYTF.

This clonotype was counted between two and nine times. The chain carries TRBV7-9 and TRBJ2-5; 9 bases are a match to TRBD1. V trimming: 4 bases; J trimming: 2 bases; junction bases outside the gene matches: 8. Germline V gene lookup returns CDR1 SEHNR and CDR2 FQNEAQ (reference sequence). The CDR3 extends over 16 amino acids. CDR3 loop: CASSSSGQGLQETQYF. In nucleotides, the CDR3 is TGTGCCAGCAGCTCCTCCGGACAGGGGTTGCAAGAGACCCAGTACTTC.

The genes are TRBV5-1 and TRBJ1-5; D possibly corresponds to TRBD1 (5 bases). Germline V gene lookup returns CDR1 SGHRS and CDR2 YFSETQ. V was shortened by 0 bases and J by 2 bases, with 12 bases between the two germline ends. This CDR3 has 16 amino acids. CDR3 in DNA: TGCGCCAGCAGCTTGGATGGGGGGGGGGGCAATCAGCCCCAGCATTTT. It yields the protein CASSLDGGGGNQPQHF. Filled out from reference TRBV5-1 and TRBJ1-5, the complete variable domain reads KAGVTQTPRYLIKTRGQQVTLSCSPISGHRSVSWYQQTPGQGLQFLFEYFSETQRNKGNFPGRFSGRQFSNSRSEMNVSTLELGDSALYLCASSLDGGGGNQPQHFGDGTRLSIL.

The chain employs TRBV12-5 and TRBJ2-2; D is unclear. The CDR3 is made up of 12 amino acids. Germline-derived CDR1 and CDR2 are LGHNT and FRNRAP. V was shortened by 3 bases and J by 4 bases, with 3 bases between the two germline ends. The CDR3 here is CASGLGTGELFF. As DNA, the CDR3 is TGTGCTAGTGGTTTAGGCACCGGGGAGCTGTTTTTT.

This clonotype was observed a few times. A clone one base away is much larger, so this may be a read error. This chain joins TRBV14 and TRBJ1-2; 10 positions agree with TRBD1. Germline V CDR1 and CDR2: SGHDN, FVKESK. The V segment lost 4 bases and the J segment 3 bases; nucleotides outside the gene matches: 2. CDR3 length: 14 amino acids. DNA for the CDR3: TGTGCCAGCAGCCGGGACAGGGGTGACTATGGCTACACCTTC. It codes for CASSRDRGDYGYTF.

The genes are TRBV18 and TRBJ1-3; D may be TRBD1 (5 bases). The CDR3 has 15 amino acids. V was shortened by 6 bases and J by 0 bases, with 12 bases between the two germline ends. CDR1 and CDR2 (germline): KGHSH, LQKENI. Written as DNA, the CDR3 is TGTGCCAGCTCGCCTACAGGAGACTCTGGAAACACCATATATTTT. This encodes CASSPTGDSGNTIYF. Variable domain in full (rest from reference TRBV18 and TRBJ1-3): NAGVMQNPRHLVRRRGQEARLRCSPMKGHSHVYWYRQLPEEGLKFMVYLQKENIIDESGMPKERFSAEFPKEGPSILRIQQVVRGDSAAYFCASSPTGDSGNTIYFGEGSWLTVV.

There are many counts of this clonotype. The chain couples TRBV15 to TRBJ2-5; D is possibly TRBD1 (5 bases). CDR3 length equals 16 residues. CDR1 and CDR2 from the germline V gene are LNHNV and YYDKDF (reference sequence). V was trimmed by 0 bases and J by 1 base, leaving 12 bases between them. The CDR3 DNA reads TGTGCCACCAGCAGAGATTATGAACAGGCCCAAGAGACCCAGTACTTC. As protein: CATSRDYEQAQETQYF.

This clonotype came up many times. The chain combines TRBV12-3 or TRBV12-4 with TRBJ1-2; 11 bases line up with TRBD1. Unmatched junction bases numbered 6, after V lost 5 bases and J lost 7 bases. The CDR3 consists of 14 residues. The CDR3 reads CASSPGTGGGGYTF. The CDR3 DNA reads as TGTGCCAGCAGTCCCGGGACAGGGGGGGGTGGCTACACCTTC.

In the case of this clonotype: A single base separates this from a much larger clone, so it may be a read error. The V gene is TRBV20-1, the J gene TRBJ1-1; D is ambiguous. V lost 5 bases, J lost 0 bases, and 4 bases lay in between. Germline V gene lookup returns CDR1 DFQATT and CDR2 SNEGSKA (reference sequence). The CDR3 extends over 11 amino acids. The CDR3 loop reads CSAWLNTEAFF. The CDR3 coding sequence is TGCAGTGCTTGGCTGAACACTGAAGCTTTCTTT.